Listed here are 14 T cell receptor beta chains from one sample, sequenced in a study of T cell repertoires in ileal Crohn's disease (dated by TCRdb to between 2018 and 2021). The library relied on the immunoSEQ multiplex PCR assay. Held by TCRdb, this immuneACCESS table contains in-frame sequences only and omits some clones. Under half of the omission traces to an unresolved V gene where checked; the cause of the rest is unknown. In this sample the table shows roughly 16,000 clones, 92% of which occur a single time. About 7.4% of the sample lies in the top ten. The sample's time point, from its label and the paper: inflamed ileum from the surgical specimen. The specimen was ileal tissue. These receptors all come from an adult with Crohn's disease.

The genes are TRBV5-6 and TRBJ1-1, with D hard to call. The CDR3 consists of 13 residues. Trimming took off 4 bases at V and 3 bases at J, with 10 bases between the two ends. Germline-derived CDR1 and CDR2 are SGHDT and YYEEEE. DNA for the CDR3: TGTGCCAGCAGCCGAACCCGGTACACTGAAGCTTTCTTT. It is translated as CASSRTRYTEAFF.

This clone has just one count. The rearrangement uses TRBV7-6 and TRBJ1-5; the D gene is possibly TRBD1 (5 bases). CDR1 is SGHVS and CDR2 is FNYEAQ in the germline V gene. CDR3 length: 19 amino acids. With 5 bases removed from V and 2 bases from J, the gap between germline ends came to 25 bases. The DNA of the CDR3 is TGTGCCAGCAGCCTACCCGGACAACCGGGAGGTCGGGGCAATCAGCCCCAGCATTTT. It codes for CASSLPGQPGGRGNQPQHF. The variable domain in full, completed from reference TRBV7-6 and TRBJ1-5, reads GAGVSQSPRYKVTKRGQDVALRCDPISGHVSLYWYRQALGQGPEFLTYFNYEAQQDKSGLPNDRFSAERPEGSISTLTIQRTEQRDSAMYRCASSLPGQPGGRGNQPQHFGDGTRLSIL.

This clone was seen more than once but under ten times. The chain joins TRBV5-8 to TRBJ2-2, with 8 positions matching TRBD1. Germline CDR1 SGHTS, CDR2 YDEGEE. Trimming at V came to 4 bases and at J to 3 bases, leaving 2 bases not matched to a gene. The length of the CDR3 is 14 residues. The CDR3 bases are TGTGCCAGCAGCCCAGGGGGCGACACCGGGGAGCTGTTTTTT. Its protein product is CASSPGGDTGELFF.

CDR3 sequence reads: CASSHTGGEAFF. The CDR3 nucleotides are TGCGCCAGCAGCCACACAGGGGGGGAAGCTTTCTTT. The chain uses TRBV4-1 and TRBJ1-1; 8 bases match TRBD1. V trimming: 3 bases; J trimming: 8 bases; junction bases outside the gene matches: 2. There are 12 residues in the CDR3. CDR1 is MGHRA and CDR2 is YSYEKL in the germline V gene.

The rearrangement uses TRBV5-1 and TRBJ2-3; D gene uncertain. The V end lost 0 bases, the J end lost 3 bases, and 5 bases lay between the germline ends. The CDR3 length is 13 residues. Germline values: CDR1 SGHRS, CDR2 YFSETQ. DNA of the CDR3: TGCGCCAGCAGCTTGGTGGGTACAGATACGCAGTATTTT. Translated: CASSLVGTDTQYF.

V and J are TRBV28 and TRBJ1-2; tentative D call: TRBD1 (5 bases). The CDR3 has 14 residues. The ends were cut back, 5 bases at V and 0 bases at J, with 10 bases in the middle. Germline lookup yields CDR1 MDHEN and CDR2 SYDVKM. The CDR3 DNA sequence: TGTGCCAGCAGTAGGGACGGGTCTAACTATGGCTACACCTTC. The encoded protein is CASSRDGSNYGYTF.

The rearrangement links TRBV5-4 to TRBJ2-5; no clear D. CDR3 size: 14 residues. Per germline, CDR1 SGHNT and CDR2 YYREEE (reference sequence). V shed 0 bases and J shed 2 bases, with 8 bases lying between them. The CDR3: CASSLAGSQETQYF. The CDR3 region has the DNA TGTGCCAGCAGCTTGGCCGGCTCGCAAGAGACCCAGTACTTC.

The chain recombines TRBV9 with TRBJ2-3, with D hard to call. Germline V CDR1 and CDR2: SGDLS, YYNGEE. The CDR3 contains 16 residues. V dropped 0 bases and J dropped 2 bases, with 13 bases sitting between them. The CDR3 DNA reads TGTGCCAGCAGCGTAGGCCCGATGACTTACACAGATACGCAGTATTTT. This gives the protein CASSVGPMTYTDTQYF.

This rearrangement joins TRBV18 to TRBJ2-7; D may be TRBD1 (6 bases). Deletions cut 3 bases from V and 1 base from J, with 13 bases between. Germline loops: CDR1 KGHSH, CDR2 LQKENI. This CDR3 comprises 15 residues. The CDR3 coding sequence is TGTGCCAGCTCACCCGACGGGACAAATTCCTACGAGCAGTACTTC. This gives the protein CASSPDGTNSYEQYF.

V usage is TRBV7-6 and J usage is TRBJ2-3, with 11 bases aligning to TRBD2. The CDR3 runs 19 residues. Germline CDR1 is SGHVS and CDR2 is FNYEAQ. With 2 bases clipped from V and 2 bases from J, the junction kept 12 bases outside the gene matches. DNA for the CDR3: TGTGCCAGCAGCTTAACCGCCCTGGGGACTAGCGGAGCCACAGATACGCAGTATTTT. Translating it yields CASSLTALGTSGATDTQYF.

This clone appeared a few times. CDR3 coding DNA: TGCGCCAGCAGTGAGCACGGTCGCACCGGGGAGCTGTTTTTT. This gives the protein CASSEHGRTGELFF. This rearrangement joins TRBV10-1 to TRBJ2-2; D gene uncertain. The CDR3 covers 14 residues. V lost 2 bases, J lost 4 bases, and 8 bases lay in between. Germline loops: CDR1 WNHNN, CDR2 SYGVQD (reference sequence).

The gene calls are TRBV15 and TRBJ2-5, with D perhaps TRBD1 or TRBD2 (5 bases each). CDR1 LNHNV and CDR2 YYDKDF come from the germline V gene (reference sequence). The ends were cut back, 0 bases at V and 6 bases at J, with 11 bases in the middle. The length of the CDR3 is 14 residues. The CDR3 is CATSRDLRGQTQYF. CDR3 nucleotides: TGTGCCACCAGCAGAGATTTAAGGGGACAGACCCAGTACTTC.

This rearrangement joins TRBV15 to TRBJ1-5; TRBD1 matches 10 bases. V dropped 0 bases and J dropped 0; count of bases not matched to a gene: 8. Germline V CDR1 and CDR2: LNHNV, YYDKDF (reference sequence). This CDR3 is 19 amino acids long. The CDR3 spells CATSREPWTGGDSNQPQHF. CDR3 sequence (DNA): TGTGCCACCAGCAGAGAGCCCTGGACAGGGGGGGATAGCAATCAGCCCCAGCATTTT.

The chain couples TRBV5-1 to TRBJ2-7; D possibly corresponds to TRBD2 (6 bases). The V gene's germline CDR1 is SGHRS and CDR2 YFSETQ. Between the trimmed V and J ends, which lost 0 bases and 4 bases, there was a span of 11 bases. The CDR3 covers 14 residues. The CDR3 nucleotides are TGCGCCAGCAGCTTGGGTGGGGAGGTGTACGAGCAGTACTTC. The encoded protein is CASSLGGEVYEQYF.